This paragraph reports one T cell receptor (beta chain). This sample was included in a study of blood T cell repertoires in COVID-19. Study background: Acute and convalescent COVID-19 samples came from the United States, Italy and Spain. Sources were T cells, B-cell-depleted T cells, or PBMCs; the material itself was cDNA or gDNA.

Germline values: CDR1 SGHRS, CDR2 YFSETQ. V shed 5 bases and J shed 7 bases, with 12 bases lying between them. CDR3 size: 12 residues. The data were produced by immunoSEQ multiplex PCR, yet TCRdb's version contains in-frame clones alone and is incomplete. The profile shows 150,000 to 200,000 clones, roughly 93% of them singletons. Followed longitudinally, the Seattle patients had been enrolled during active infection. Material for sequencing was peripheral blood. The chain links TRBV5-1 to TRBJ1-1; no clear D gene. The clonotype was recovered from a woman between 55 and 75 years old with COVID-19, enrolled during active disease. The CDR3 DNA is TGCGCCAGCAGTGTGGGCGGGAGTGAAGCTTTCTTT. This codes for CASSVGGSEAFF.